Presented here are 17 T cell receptor beta chains from one specimen sequenced in a study of cytomegalovirus exposure and HLA in healthy donors. The PCR employed 60 Vbeta primers together with 13 Jbeta primers. Clones were sequenced by immunoSEQ multiplex PCR, and TCRdb holds only the in-frame ones, with some missing. The sample has over 200,000 clones, 82% seen once; the top ten hold 0.58%. The sequenced material came from PBMCs. These receptors came from a woman aged 40 to 49 in good health and CMV-seronegative.

The chain is built from TRBV2 and TRBJ1-6; perhaps TRBD1 as D (5 bases). V lost 2 bases, J lost 7 bases, and 12 bases lay in between. The CDR3 runs to 15 residues. Germline assignment: CDR1 SNHLY and CDR2 FYNNEI. CDR3 coding DNA: TGTGCCAGCAGTGAACAGGGCGCTGTGAATTCACCCCTCCACTTT. Translation gives CASSEQGAVNSPLHF.

The chain couples TRBV13 to TRBJ1-2; the match to TRBD1 covers 7 bases. Germline assignment: CDR1 PRHDT and CDR2 FYEKMQ (reference sequence). The CDR3 is 15 amino acids. With 0 bases clipped from V and 8 bases from J, the junction kept 9 bases outside the gene matches. In nucleotides, the CDR3 is TGTGCCAGCAGCTTAGGACATAGGGGGCTGCGGGGCTACACCTTC. Encoded protein: CASSLGHRGLRGYTF. The full variable domain, in which reference TRBV13 and TRBJ1-2 provide the parts outside the CDR3, is AAGVIQSPRHLIKEKRETATLKCYPIPRHDTVYWYQQGPGQDPQFLISFYEKMQSDKGSIPDRFSAQQFSDYHSELNMSSLELGDSALYFCASSLGHRGLRGYTFGSGTRLTVV.

Only a few counts were recorded for this clone. J is TRBJ1-5 and V is TRBV5-6; 9 nucleotides line up with TRBD1. V gave up 4 bases and J gave up 6 bases; unmatched junction bases: 8. In germline, CDR1 is SGHDT, CDR2 YYEEEE. The CDR3 runs to 15 residues. The CDR3 DNA sequence: TGTGCCAGCAGCCTGACAGGGGGTTCCGGTCAGCCCCAGCATTTT. Its protein is CASSLTGGSGQPQHF.

The gene calls are TRBV7-8 and TRBJ1-1, with D uncertain. CDR3 length equals 12 residues. V lost 7 bases and J lost 5, with 11 bases in between. Germline-derived CDR1 and CDR2 are SGHVS and FQNEAQ. The chain's CDR3 is CASNKPGTEAFF. The CDR3 DNA follows: TGTGCCAGCAACAAACCGGGAACTGAAGCTTTCTTT.

The V call is TRBV4-3, the J call TRBJ2-1; no reliable D call. V was shortened by 0 bases and J by 8 bases, with 5 bases between the two germline ends. This CDR3 is built from 12 residues. Germline loops: CDR1 LGHNA, CDR2 YSLEER. CDR3 sequence reads: CASSQDIHEQFF. The CDR3, as DNA: TGCGCCAGCAGCCAAGACATCCATGAGCAGTTCTTC.

The chain recombines TRBV5-1 with TRBJ2-2, with D possibly being TRBD2 (6 bases). The germline V and J ends were trimmed by 2 bases and 2 bases, with 10 bases remaining between them. The CDR3 length is 15 residues. CDR1 and CDR2 from the germline V gene are SGHRS and YFSETQ. The CDR3 loop is CASSFVGTNTGELFF. As DNA, the CDR3 is TGCGCCAGCAGCTTTGTGGGGACTAACACCGGGGAGCTGTTTTTT.

CDR3 nucleotides: TGTGCCTGGCAGGGAGGGACCTATGGCTACACCTTC. This encodes CAWQGGTYGYTF. The chain is built from TRBV30 and TRBJ1-2; TRBD1 might be the D (5 bases). V was trimmed by 5 bases and J by 4 bases, leaving 11 bases between them. Germline CDR1 reads GTSNPN; CDR2 reads SVGIG (reference sequence). This CDR3 has 12 amino acids.

This chain joins TRBV9 and TRBJ2-1; 7 positions match TRBD2. The CDR3 length is 15 residues. The V segment lost 2 bases and the J segment 3 bases; nucleotides outside the gene matches: 5. Germline assignment: CDR1 SGDLS and CDR2 YYNGEE. In nucleotides, the CDR3 is TGTGCCAGCAGCGTCGCTAGCGGAATCTACAATGAGCAGTTCTTC. Amino acid sequence: CASSVASGIYNEQFF.

This clone occurred a few times. The rearrangement joins TRBV6-4 to TRBJ2-1, with TRBD1 matching over 7 bases. Germline V CDR1 and CDR2: MRHNA, SNTAGT. Trimming took 2 bases from V and 1 from J; bases not matched to a gene: 5. This CDR3 spans 16 amino acids. CDR3 sequence (DNA): TGTGCCAGCAGTGACACCGACAGGGCTTCCTACAATGAGCAGTTCTTC. Amino acid sequence: CASSDTDRASYNEQFF.

V is TRBV4-1 and J is TRBJ2-1; 8 bases match TRBD2. The germline gives CDR1 MGHRA, CDR2 YSYEKL. The V segment lost 0 bases and the J segment 8 bases; nucleotides outside the gene matches: 6. The CDR3 sequence is 15 residues long. DNA for the CDR3: TGCGCCAGCAGCCAAGAACGGGGGGGCCGTGATGAGCAGTTCTTC. Encoded protein: CASSQERGGRDEQFF.

The V call is TRBV12-2, the J call TRBJ2-7; the table's TRBD2 call for D was not verified on the DNA. TRBV12-2 is a known pseudogene. CDR3 size: 19 residues. The CDR3 DNA is TGTGCAAGTCGCTCCCCAGGGGGACTAGCGGGGGGGCCTTGGAACGAGCAGTACTTC. Its protein product is CASRSPGGLAGGPWNEQYF.

The J gene is TRBJ1-1, the V gene TRBV7-9; possible D gene TRBD1, 6 bases. The germline gives CDR1 SEHNR, CDR2 FQNEAQ (reference sequence). The CDR3 spans 14 residues. V was clipped by 2 bases and J by 1 base, with 8 bases between them. CDR3: CASSLSDRNTEAFF. In DNA form, the CDR3 reads TGTGCCAGCAGCTTATCGGACAGGAACACTGAAGCTTTCTTT. Variable domain in full (rest from reference TRBV7-9 and TRBJ1-1): DTGVSQNPRHKITKRGQNVTFRCDPISEHNRLYWYRQTLGQGPEFLTYFQNEAQLEKSRLLSDRFSAERPKGSFSTLEIQRTEQGDSAMYLCASSLSDRNTEAFFGQGTRLTVV.

The chain uses TRBV19 and TRBJ1-3; D call uncertain. CDR1 and CDR2 (germline): LNHDA, SQIVND (reference sequence). This CDR3 spans 14 amino acids. V dropped 4 bases and J dropped 0 bases, with 7 bases sitting between them. The chain's CDR3 is CASSTRSSGNTIYF. DNA for the CDR3: TGTGCCAGTAGTACGCGGTCCTCTGGAAACACCATATATTTT.

This clone was observed once. The sample holds other DNA sequences that translate to the same CDR3. V usage is TRBV18 and J usage is TRBJ1-1; D call uncertain. This CDR3 is built from 13 residues. Germline V lookup: CDR1 KGHSH, CDR2 LQKENI. V lost 3 bases and J lost 1, with 6 bases in between. Here the CDR3 DNA reads TGTGCCAGCTCACCGTCACAGAACACTGAAGCTTTCTTT. Encoded protein: CASSPSQNTEAFF.

V usage is TRBV7-9 and J usage is TRBJ2-3; 12 bases line up with TRBD2. V was pared by 4 bases and J by 0 bases, with 11 bases of the junction left unmatched. Germline loops: CDR1 SEHNR, CDR2 FQNEAQ (reference sequence). The CDR3 runs 19 residues. The CDR3 sequence: CASSSPRLAGGPSTDTQYF. The CDR3 DNA is TGTGCCAGCAGCTCCCCCCGTCTAGCGGGGGGGCCGAGCACAGATACGCAGTATTTT.

This rearrangement joins TRBV6-5 to TRBJ1-2, with D possibly matching TRBD1 (5 bases). The CDR3 has 13 amino acids. Trimming removed 2 bases at V and 6 bases at J, with 10 bases between. In germline, CDR1 is MNHEY, CDR2 SVGAGI. CDR3 DNA: TGTGCCAGCAGTTACCCTGACAGCCATGGCTACACCTTC. Its protein is CASSYPDSHGYTF.

The chain recombines TRBV18 with TRBJ2-1; TRBD2 matches at 13 bases. CDR3 length: 15 amino acids. The germline gives CDR1 KGHSH, CDR2 LQKENI. With 6 bases clipped from V and 5 bases from J, the junction kept 4 bases outside the gene matches. CDR3 DNA sequence: TGTGCCAGCTCCCCTACTAGCGGGGGGGACAATGAGCAGTTCTTC. Its translation: CASSPTSGGDNEQFF.